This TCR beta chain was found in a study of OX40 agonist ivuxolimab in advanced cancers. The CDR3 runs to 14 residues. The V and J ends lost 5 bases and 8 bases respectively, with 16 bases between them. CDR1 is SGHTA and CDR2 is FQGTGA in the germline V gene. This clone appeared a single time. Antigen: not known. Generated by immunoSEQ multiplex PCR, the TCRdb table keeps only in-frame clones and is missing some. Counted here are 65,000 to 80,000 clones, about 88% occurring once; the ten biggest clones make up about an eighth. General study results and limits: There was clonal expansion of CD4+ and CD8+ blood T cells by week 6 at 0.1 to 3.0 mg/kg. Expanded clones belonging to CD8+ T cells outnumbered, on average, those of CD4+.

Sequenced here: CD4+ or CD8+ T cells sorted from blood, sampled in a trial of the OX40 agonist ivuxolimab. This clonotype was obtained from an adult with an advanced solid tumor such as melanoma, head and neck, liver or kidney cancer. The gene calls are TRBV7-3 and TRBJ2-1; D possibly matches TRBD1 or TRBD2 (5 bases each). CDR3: CASSRQGELDEQFF. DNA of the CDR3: TGTGCCAGCAGCCGCCAGGGAGAACTGGATGAGCAGTTCTTC.